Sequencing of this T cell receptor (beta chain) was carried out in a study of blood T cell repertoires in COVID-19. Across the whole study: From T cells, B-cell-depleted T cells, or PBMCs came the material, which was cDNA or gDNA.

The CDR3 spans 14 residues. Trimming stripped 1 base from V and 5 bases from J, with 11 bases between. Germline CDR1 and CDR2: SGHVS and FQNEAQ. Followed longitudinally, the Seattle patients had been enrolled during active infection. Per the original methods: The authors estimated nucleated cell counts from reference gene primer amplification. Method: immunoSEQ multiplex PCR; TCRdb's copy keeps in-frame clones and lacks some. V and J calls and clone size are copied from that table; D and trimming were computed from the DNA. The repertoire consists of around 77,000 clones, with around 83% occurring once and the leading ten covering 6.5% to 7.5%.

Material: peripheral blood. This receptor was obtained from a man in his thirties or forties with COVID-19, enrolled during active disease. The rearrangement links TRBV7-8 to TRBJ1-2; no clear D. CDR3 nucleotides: TGTGCCAGCAGCTTAGATCACAGCATATATGGCTACACCTTC. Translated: CASSLDHSIYGYTF.